These T cell receptor beta chains were read from a single sample in a study of blood T cell repertoires in COVID-19. Profiled with immunoSEQ multiplex PCR; TCRdb holds only in-frame clones, not every one. The sample has about 230,000 clones, roughly 83% seen once. The sample was peripheral blood. The receptor source for this set is an older woman with active or convalescent COVID-19. CDR3s include the opening cysteine and the closing phenylalanine or tryptophan. D genes are given only for firm matches. Clone size, where shown, is once, few, many, or a class for clones that have expanded.

J gene: TRBJ1-5; clone size: .; V gene: TRBV7-2; D gene: .; CDR3 protein: CASSVTISVGNQPQHF; CDR3 DNA: TGTGCCAGCAGCGTGACAATCTCTGTCGGCAATCAGCCCCAGCATTTT
J gene: TRBJ2-7; clone size: .; V gene: TRBV5-8; D gene: .; CDR3 protein: CASSPRGGGKYF; CDR3 DNA: TGTGCCAGCAGCCCCCGGGGAGGGGGGAAGTACTTC
J gene: TRBJ2-5; clone size: .; V gene: TRBV11-2; D gene: .; CDR3 protein: CASSLDRWGGAETQYF; CDR3 DNA: TGTGCCAGCAGCTTAGATCGGTGGGGGGGGGCAGAGACCCAGTACTTC
J gene: TRBJ2-1; clone size: few; V gene: TRBV28; D gene: TRBD1; CDR3 protein: CASTPVPGQGYNEQFF; CDR3 DNA: TGTGCCAGCACGCCGGTCCCGGGACAGGGCTACAATGAGCAGTTCTTC
J gene: TRBJ1-5; clone size: .; V gene: TRBV5-8; D gene: .; CDR3 protein: CASSRGDRAQHF; CDR3 DNA: TGTGCCAGCAGCCGCGGGGACCGGGCCCAGCATTTT
J gene: TRBJ1-1; clone size: .; V gene: TRBV4-1; D gene: .; CDR3 protein: CASSQDRMQGTEAFF; CDR3 DNA: TGCGCCAGCAGCCAAGATCGTATGCAGGGTACTGAAGCTTTCTTT
J gene: TRBJ2-2; clone size: .; V gene: TRBV19; D gene: TRBD2; CDR3 protein: CASNAGGSRRNTGELFF; CDR3 DNA: TGTGCCAGTAACGCGGGGGGCTCGCGTAGGAACACCGGGGAGCTGTTTTTT
J gene: TRBJ2-5; clone size: once; V gene: TRBV30; D gene: .; CDR3 protein: CAWSVRGGETQYF; CDR3 DNA: TGTGCCTGGAGTGTACGGGGTGGAGAGACCCAGTACTTC
J gene: TRBJ2-6; clone size: .; V gene: TRBV5-4; D gene: TRBD1; CDR3 protein: CASSPGQGRSGANVLTF; CDR3 DNA: TGTGCCAGCAGCCCAGGACAGGGGCGCTCTGGGGCCAACGTCCTGACTTTC
J gene: TRBJ2-5; clone size: .; V gene: TRBV11-2; D gene: TRBD2; CDR3 protein: CASSRGLAGGPQQETQYF; CDR3 DNA: TGTGCCAGCAGCCGTGGACTAGCGGGGGGCCCGCAACAAGAGACCCAGTACTTC